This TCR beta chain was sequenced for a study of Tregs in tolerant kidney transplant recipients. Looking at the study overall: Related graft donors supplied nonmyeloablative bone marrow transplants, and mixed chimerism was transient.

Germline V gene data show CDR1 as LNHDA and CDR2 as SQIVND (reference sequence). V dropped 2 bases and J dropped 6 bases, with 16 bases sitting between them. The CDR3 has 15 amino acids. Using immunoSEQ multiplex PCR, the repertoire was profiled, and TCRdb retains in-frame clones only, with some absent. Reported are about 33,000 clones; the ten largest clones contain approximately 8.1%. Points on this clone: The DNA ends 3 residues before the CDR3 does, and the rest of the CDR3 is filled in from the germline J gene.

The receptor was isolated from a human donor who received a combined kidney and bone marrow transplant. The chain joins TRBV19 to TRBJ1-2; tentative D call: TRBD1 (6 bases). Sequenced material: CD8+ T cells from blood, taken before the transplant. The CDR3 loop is CASSIKGSGEDGYTF. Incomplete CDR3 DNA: TGTGCCAGTAGTATAAAAGGGTCAGGGGAAGATGGC.